Listed below are T cell receptor beta chains from one sample, sequenced in a study of blood T cells in healthy people across ages. TCRdb itself ran the 5' RACE reads through MiXCR, one entry per CDR3 protein. The table includes about 1.5 million distinct CDR3 sequences, roughly 43% detected once. The specimen sequenced was blood. These receptors were collected from a young woman in good health. CDR3s include the opening cysteine and the closing phenylalanine or tryptophan. Fields, in order: D gene, CDR3 length, V gene, J gene, clone size, CDR3 protein, CDR3 DNA. The D gene is left open where the match is weak. Some rows have no size entry. The others give once, few or many, or a class for an expanded clone.

.	15	TRBV5-1	TRBJ2-1	.	CASSLTVGVYNVQFF	TGCGCCAGCAGCTTGACGGTTGGGGTATACAATGTGCAGTTCTTC
.	12	TRBV28	TRBJ1-2	.	CASSFRLYGYTF	TGTGCCAGCAGTTTTAGGTTGTATGGCTACACCTTC
.	18	TRBV5-4	TRBJ2-2	.	CASSLGSQQQLDTGELFF	TGTGCCAGCAGCTTGGGAAGCCAGCAACAATTAGACACCGGGGAGCTGTTTTTT
.	14	TRBV12-3/TRBV12-4	TRBJ2-3	.	CASSWRVRGDAQYF	TGTGCCAGCAGTTGGCGGGTTAGAGGCGATGCGCAGTATTTT
TRBD2	16	TRBV27	TRBJ2-7	.	CASSPGTSGSFYEQYF	TGTGCCAGCAGTCCGGGGACTAGCGGGAGTTTTTACGAGCAGTACTTC
.	13	TRBV4-3	TRBJ2-7	once	CASSLRGVDEQYF	TGCGCCAGCAGCCTAAGAGGCGTTGACGAGCAGTACTTC
TRBD2	17	TRBV7-2	TRBJ2-3	few	CASSLAELAGVSDTQYF	TGTGCCAGCAGCTTAGCGGAGCTAGCGGGGGTATCAGATACGCAGTATTTT
.	15	TRBV7-2	TRBJ1-4	few	CASSPQVGSNEKLFF	TGTGCCAGCAGCCCACAGGTGGGAAGTAATGAAAAACTGTTTTTT
.	11	TRBV30	TRBJ2-1	.	CAWSVGAEQFF	TGTGCCTGGAGTGTCGGGGCGGAGCAGTTCTTC
.	15	TRBV4-2	TRBJ2-3	.	CASSLGGGSSDTQYF	TGTGCCAGCTCTCTAGGGGGCGGGAGCTCAGATACGCAGTATTTT
TRBD2	15	TRBV7-2	TRBJ2-7	.	CASSLVFSGTYEQYF	TGTGCCAGCAGCTTAGTTTTTAGCGGGACCTACGAGCAGTACTTC
.	11	TRBV27	TRBJ1-2	.	CASRGPLRYTF	TGTGCCAGCAGGGGACCCCTTCGCTACACCTTC
TRBD1	17	TRBV4-1	TRBJ2-3	.	CASSQDVGTGARNTQYF	TGCGCCAGCAGCCAAGATGTGGGGACAGGGGCGAGAAATACGCAGTATTTT
.	14	TRBV20-1	TRBJ1-1	.	CSARDRVTNTEAFF	TGCAGTGCTAGAGACCGGGTGACGAACACTGAAGCTTTCTTT
.	15	TRBV4-1	TRBJ1-6	.	CASSHSNPGYSPLHF	TGCGCCAGCAGCCACTCGAATCCAGGGTACTCACCCCTCCACTTT
.	15	TRBV4-3	TRBJ2-2	few	CASSQEDSWAGELFF	TGCGCCAGCAGCCAAGAAGATAGTTGGGCCGGGGAGCTGTTTTTT
.	15	TRBV4-3	TRBJ2-3	.	CASSPVLAFSTTQYF	TGCGCCAGCAGCCCGGTGTTAGCATTCAGTACTACGCAGTATTTT
TRBD2	14	TRBV29-1	TRBJ2-1	.	CGVLAGAAYNEQFF	TGCGGCGTCTTAGCGGGAGCGGCCTACAATGAGCAGTTCTTC
.	16	TRBV4-1	TRBJ2-1	.	CASSQVGSRPHNEQFF	TGCGCCAGCAGCCAAGTTGGGTCTCGCCCACACAATGAGCAGTTCTTC
TRBD1	16	TRBV7-6	TRBJ1-4	.	CASSLSGQGADEKLFF	TGTGCCAGCAGCTTATCTGGACAGGGGGCGGATGAAAAACTGTTTTTT
.	14	TRBV7-2	TRBJ2-5	.	CASSSAGVQETQYF	TGTGCCAGCAGCAGCGCTGGGGTCCAAGAGACCCAGTACTTC
.	15	TRBV9	TRBJ2-5	.	CASSVDYSTGETQYF	TGTGCCAGCAGCGTAGACTATAGCACGGGGGAGACCCAGTACTTC
.	15	TRBV7-2	TRBJ1-1	.	CASSLVPGLNTEAFF	TGTGCCAGCAGCTTAGTCCCCGGCCTGAACACTGAAGCTTTCTTT
.	14	TRBV5-1	TRBJ1-1	.	CASSGTAMNTEAFF	TGCGCCAGCAGCGGGACCGCCATGAACACTGAAGCTTTCTTT
.	12	TRBV20-1	TRBJ2-7	many	CSAPRGSYEQYF	TGCAGTGCTCCCAGGGGTTCCTACGAGCAGTACTTC
TRBD1	15	TRBV20-1	TRBJ2-5	few	CSAKQGSVVGETQYF	TGCAGTGCTAAACAGGGGAGTGTGGTAGGAGAGACCCAGTACTTC
.	14	TRBV7-8	TRBJ2-7	.	CASSLVGYSYEQYF	TGTGCCAGCAGCTTAGTCGGGTACTCCTACGAGCAGTACTTC
.	16	TRBV12-3/TRBV12-4	TRBJ2-2	.	CASSLAPNRDTGELFF	TGTGCCAGCAGTTTAGCGCCAAATAGGGACACCGGGGAGCTGTTTTTT
.	17	TRBV6-6	TRBJ2-2	.	CASSIGQFRTNTGELFF	TGTGCCAGCAGCATAGGACAGTTTAGGACGAACACCGGGGAGCTGTTTTTT
.	13	TRBV4-1	TRBJ2-1	.	CASSQTVYNEQFF	TGCGCCAGCAGCCAGACAGTTTACAATGAGCAGTTCTTC
.	15	TRBV12-3/TRBV12-4	TRBJ1-2	few	CASSFPTRRNYGYTF	TGTGCCAGCAGTTTCCCCACACGACGTAACTATGGCTACACCTTC
.	12	TRBV20-1	TRBJ2-5	.	CGIRRGDYGQYF	TGCGGTATACGAAGGGGGGACTACGGGCAGTACTTC
.	13	TRBV15	TRBJ2-1	few	CATKRLPYNEQFF	TGTGCCACCAAGCGACTACCCTACAATGAGCAGTTCTTC
.	11	TRBV3-1	TRBJ1-2	.	CASYQGYGYTF	TGTGCCAGCTACCAAGGCTATGGCTACACCTTC
.	14	TRBV5-1	TRBJ1-4	.	CASKSPDPNEKLFF	TGCGCCAGCAAATCGCCGGACCCTAATGAAAAACTGTTTTTT
TRBD2	12	TRBV7-9	TRBJ2-5	.	CASNGLAGEQYF	TGTGCCAGCAATGGACTAGCGGGTGAGCAGTACTTC
TRBD1	17	TRBV5-1	TRBJ1-2	.	CASSSGTGGAELVGYTF	TGCGCCAGCAGCTCCGGAACAGGGGGCGCAGAACTCGTTGGCTACACCTTC
.	14	TRBV6-1	TRBJ2-1	.	CASSLEGGLNEQFF	TGTGCCAGCAGTCTTGAGGGGGGGCTGAATGAGCAGTTCTTC
.	17	TRBV6-2/TRBV6-3	TRBJ2-7	.	CASEPGWIRDGYYEQYF	TGTGCCAGTGAACCTGGATGGATCCGGGATGGGTACTACGAGCAGTACTTC
.	14	TRBV7-2	TRBJ2-7	.	CASSITTGSYEQYF	TGTGCCAGCAGCATCACCACGGGCTCCTACGAGCAGTACTTC
.	12	TRBV6-2/TRBV6-3	TRBJ2-5	many	CASSYSEETQYF	TGTGCCAGCAGCTATAGCGAAGAGACCCAGTACTTC
.	15	TRBV4-3	TRBJ2-7	.	CASSQDSYIYNEQYF	TGCGCCAGCAGCCAAGATTCGTACATCTACAATGAGCAGTACTTC
.	16	TRBV28	TRBJ2-1	.	CASNTVGGVFYNEQFF	TGTGCCAGCAACACCGTCGGCGGGGTCTTCTACAATGAGCAGTTCTTC
.	12	TRBV6-2/TRBV6-3	TRBJ1-2	.	CASRTLNYGYTF	TGTGCCAGCAGGACACTAAACTATGGCTACACCTTC
.	12	TRBV5-6	TRBJ1-1	few	CASSLRVSEAFF	TGTGCCAGCAGCCTGAGGGTCTCTGAAGCTTTCTTT
TRBD2	12	TRBV20-1	TRBJ2-7	.	CSARWEGHEQYF	TGCAGTGCTAGGTGGGAGGGCCACGAGCAGTACTTC
TRBD2	18	TRBV2	TRBJ2-6	few	CASRTFLAGVSGANVLTF	TGTGCCAGCAGAACTTTTCTAGCGGGGGTATCTGGGGCCAACGTCCTGACTTTC
TRBD2	16	TRBV4-1	TRBJ2-7	.	CASSPYVGGTPYEQYF	TGCGCCAGCAGCCCCTACGTCGGGGGGACCCCCTACGAGCAGTACTTC
.	14	TRBV5-6	TRBJ1-1	.	CASSLGFRNTEAFF	TGTGCCAGCAGCTTGGGGTTTCGGAACACTGAAGCTTTCTTT